The 12 T cell receptor beta chains below were found in one sample sequenced in a study of T cell repertoires in cytomegalovirus infection. These receptors lack a known antigen. TCRdb reprocessed the reads via MiXCR and lists one record per CDR3 protein. This sample has a few hundred thousand distinct CDR3 sequences, with roughly 43% found just once. Sequenced material: cultured PBMCs, taken from culture after CMV antigen stimulation. These receptors all come from a human donor in good health (CMV status not recorded). Some clones in this sample may be carry-over from other donors' samples.

A few counts support this clonotype. The rearrangement links TRBV12-5 to TRBJ1-6; weak D call: TRBD1 (5 bases). The CDR3 runs 13 residues. The V and J ends lost 0 bases and 11 bases respectively, with 8 bases between them. Looked up from germline, CDR1 is LGHNT and CDR2 is FRNRAP. The CDR3 DNA reads as TGTGCTAGTGGTTTGGTGGGGCCGGCACCCCTCCACTTT. It is translated as CASGLVGPAPLHF.

This clonotype was seen a handful of times. The chain links TRBV6-5 to TRBJ1-6; tentatively, D is TRBD1 (5 bases). This CDR3 has 15 residues. The V end was cut by 5 bases, the J end by 6 bases, with 14 bases between. The germline V gene encodes CDR1 MNHEY and CDR2 SVGAGI. CDR3 residues: CASSPRTGVNSPLHF. CDR3 sequence (DNA): TGTGCCAGCAGTCCGAGAACAGGAGTTAATTCACCCCTCCACTTT.

Many counts were recorded for this clonotype. The chain links TRBV7-2 to TRBJ2-7, with 11 bases that match TRBD1. V was clipped by 3 bases and J by 5 bases; unmatched bases: 6. In germline, CDR1 is SGHTA, CDR2 FQGNSA. The CDR3 sequence is 15 residues long. This CDR3 reads CASSFRTGGADEQYF. The CDR3, as DNA: TGTGCCAGCAGCTTCCGGACAGGGGGCGCCGACGAGCAGTACTTC.

This sequence joins TRBV12-3 or TRBV12-4 and TRBJ1-1, with D uncertain. The CDR3 sequence is 11 residues long. The V end was cut by 4 bases, the J end by 5 bases, with 5 bases between. CDR3 DNA: TGTGCCAGCAGTTGGGAGACTGAAGCTTTCTTT. Translation: CASSWETEAFF.

This clonotype was counted only a few times. The gene calls are TRBV7-2 and TRBJ2-5; tentative D call: TRBD2 (6 bases). The V and J ends lost 5 bases and 2 bases respectively, with 12 bases between them. The CDR3 sequence is 14 residues long. Germline CDR1 reads SGHTA; CDR2 reads FQGNSA. In DNA, the CDR3 is TGTGCCAGCAGCAATAGCGGCGGGCAAGAGACCCAGTACTTC. It yields the protein CASSNSGGQETQYF.

The V gene is TRBV20-1, the J gene TRBJ2-7, with 7 bases fitting TRBD1. The germline V gene encodes CDR1 DFQATT and CDR2 SNEGSKA (reference sequence). Trimming cost V 0 bases and J 0 bases; bases outside gene matches: 8. This CDR3 has 16 residues. CDR3: CSARDPTGQPSYEQYF. The DNA for the CDR3 is TGCAGTGCTAGAGATCCAACGGGACAGCCCTCCTACGAGCAGTACTTC.

In its sample, this clonotype was seen a few times. V is TRBV4-3 and J is TRBJ2-3, with D maybe TRBD1 (6 bases). This CDR3 contains 17 residues. Germline-derived CDR1 and CDR2 are LGHNA and YSLEER. V was shortened by 0 bases and J by 2 bases, with 15 bases between the two germline ends. The CDR3 here is CASSQDSRQAFTDTQYF. Written as DNA, the CDR3 is TGCGCCAGCAGCCAAGACAGCAGACAGGCATTCACAGATACGCAGTATTTT.

This clonotype has just a few counts. The chain employs TRBV7-2 and TRBJ1-2; D unclear. Trimming left V 1 base short and J 3 bases short, with 12 bases between. This CDR3 spans 15 amino acids. CDR1 and CDR2 from the germline V gene are SGHTA and FQGNSA. The DNA for the CDR3 is TGTGCCAGCAGCTTAGTTGGCGGAGACTACTATGGCTACACCTTC. Translation: CASSLVGGDYYGYTF. The complete variable domain, with remaining parts taken from reference TRBV7-2 and TRBJ1-2, reads GAGVSQSPSNKVTEKGKDVELRCDPISGHTALYWYRQSLGQGLEFLIYFQGNSAPDKSGLPSDRFSAERTGGSVSTLTIQRTQQEDSAVYLCASSLVGGDYYGYTFGSGTRLTVV.

The chain employs TRBV2 and TRBJ1-1, with 10 bases lining up with TRBD1. In germline, CDR1 is SNHLY, CDR2 FYNNEI. The CDR3 runs to 15 residues. The trim removed 2 bases at V and 3 bases at J, leaving 3 bases unmatched. Here the CDR3 DNA reads TGTGCCAGCAGTGAATCAGGGACAGGGGACACTGAAGCTTTCTTT. Its translation: CASSESGTGDTEAFF.

CDR3 DNA: TGCAGCGTTGAAAGGGAGAAAGAGACCCAGTACTTC. This codes for CSVEREKETQYF. The chain employs TRBV29-1 and TRBJ2-5, with a possible D match to TRBD2 (5 bases). Trimming pared 2 bases from V and 3 bases from J, leaving 7 bases between. Germline CDR1 and CDR2: SQVTM and ANQGSEA. This CDR3 region has 12 residues. Supplemented by reference TRBV29-1 and TRBJ2-5, the full variable domain reads SAVISQKPSRDICQRGTSLTIQCQVDSQVTMMFWYRQQPGQSLTLIATANQGSEATYESGFVIDKFPISRPNLTFSTLTVSNMSPEDSSIYLCSVEREKETQYFGPGTRLLVL.

The table lists this clonotype with a few counts. The gene calls are TRBV7-2 and TRBJ2-5, with D perhaps assigned TRBD1 or TRBD2 (6 bases each). CDR1 is SGHTA and CDR2 is FQGNSA in the germline V gene. The CDR3 length is 13 residues. Trimming pared 1 base from V and 9 bases from J, leaving 12 bases between. CDR3 sequence (DNA): TGTGCCAGCAGCTTAGGGGGGGCAAACTCCCAGTACTTC. Residues: CASSLGGANSQYF. Combining the CDR3 with reference TRBV7-2 and TRBJ2-5 gives the whole variable domain GAGVSQSPSNKVTEKGKDVELRCDPISGHTALYWYRQSLGQGLEFLIYFQGNSAPDKSGLPSDRFSAERTGGSVSTLTIQRTQQEDSAVYLCASSLGGANSQYFGPGTRLLVL.

J is TRBJ2-4 and V is TRBV7-2; tentatively, D is TRBD2 (5 bases). This CDR3 spans 15 amino acids. Germline assignment: CDR1 SGHTA and CDR2 FQGNSA. The ends were cut back, 3 bases at V and 9 bases at J, with 18 bases in the middle. For the CDR3, the DNA is TGTGCCAGCAGCTTTTCCGGGCCTCGGGAAGCCATTCAGTACTTC. It translates to CASSFSGPREAIQYF.